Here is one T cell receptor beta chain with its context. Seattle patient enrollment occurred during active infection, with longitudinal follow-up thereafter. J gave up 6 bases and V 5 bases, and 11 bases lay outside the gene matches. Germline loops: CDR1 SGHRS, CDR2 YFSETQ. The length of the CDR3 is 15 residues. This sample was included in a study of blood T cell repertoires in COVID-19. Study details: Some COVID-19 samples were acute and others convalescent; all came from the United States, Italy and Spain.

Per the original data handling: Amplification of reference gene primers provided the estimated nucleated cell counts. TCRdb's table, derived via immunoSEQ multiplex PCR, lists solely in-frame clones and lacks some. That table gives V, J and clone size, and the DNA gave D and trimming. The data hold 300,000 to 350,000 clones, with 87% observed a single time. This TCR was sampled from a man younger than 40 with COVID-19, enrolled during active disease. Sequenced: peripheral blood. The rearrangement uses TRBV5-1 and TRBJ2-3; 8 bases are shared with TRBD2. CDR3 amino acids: CASSRSGPGGDTQYF. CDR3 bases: TGCGCCAGCAGTCGGTCGGGGCCGGGGGGGGATACGCAGTATTTT.